The clone carrying this T cell receptor beta chain has at least ten counts. Its specificity is not known. The entry originates in a study of molecular identifiers for immune sequencing clone quantification. As for the study in general: With replicates, the RNA of 20,000 or 100,000 naive CD8 cells was split five ways and four were sequenced.

The bulk TCR libraries were made with methods described before and with listed TCR primers. TCRdb re-analysed the PCR reads in MiXCR, keeping a single row per CDR3 protein. The sample consists of about 320,000 distinct CDR3 sequences, about a fifth of them appearing once. Broader study findings: Spiked TCR RNA from one Jurkat cell reportedly showed up when mixed among 950,000 to 1,000,000 naive cells.

The CDR3 sequence is 15 residues long. The V gene end was trimmed by 3 bases and the J gene end by 2 bases; junction bases not matched to a gene: 5. Germline V gene sequence: CDR1 SGHTA, CDR2 FQGNSA. The J gene is TRBJ2-3, the V gene TRBV7-2; 7 positions agree with TRBD2. Material for sequencing was naive CD8+ T cells from blood, with Jurkat cell RNA spiked in. The subset was: FACS-sorted CD8+CD4-CCR7+CD45RA+ naive T cells. This clonotype was obtained from a human donor in good health. Some libraries in this study had Jurkat cell RNA spiked in. This chain's CDR3 is CASSLGGSLTDTQYF. DNA of the CDR3: TGTGCCAGCAGCTTGGGGGGGTCTCTCACAGATACGCAGTATTTT.